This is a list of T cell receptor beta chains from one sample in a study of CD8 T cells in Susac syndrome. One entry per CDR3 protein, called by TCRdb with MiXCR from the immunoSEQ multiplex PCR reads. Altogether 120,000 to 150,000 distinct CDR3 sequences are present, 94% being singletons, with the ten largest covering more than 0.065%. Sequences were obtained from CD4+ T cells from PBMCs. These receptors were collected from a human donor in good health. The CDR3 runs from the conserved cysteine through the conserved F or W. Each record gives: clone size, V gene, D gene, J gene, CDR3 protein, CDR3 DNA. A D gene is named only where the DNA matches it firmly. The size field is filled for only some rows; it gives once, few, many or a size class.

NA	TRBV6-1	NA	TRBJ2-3	CASSEAPSPSRTDTQYF	TGTGCCAGCAGTGAAGCGCCGTCCCCCAGCCGCACAGATACGCAGTATTTT
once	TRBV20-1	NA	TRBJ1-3	CSARSGSGNTIYF	TGCAGTGCTAGGTCAGGGTCTGGAAACACCATATATTTT
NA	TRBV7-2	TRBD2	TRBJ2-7	CASTLLAGEGEQYF	TGTGCCAGCACCCTCCTAGCGGGAGAGGGCGAGCAGTACTTC
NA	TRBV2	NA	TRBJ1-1	CASSEYGVRNTEAFF	TGTGCCAGCAGTGAATATGGGGTTAGGAACACTGAAGCTTTCTTT
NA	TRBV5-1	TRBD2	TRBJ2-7	CASSIATSGGYEQYF	TGCGCCAGCAGCATTGCGACTAGCGGGGGCTACGAGCAGTACTTC
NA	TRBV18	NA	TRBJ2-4	CASSPQTVAKNIQYF	TGTGCCAGCTCACCACAGACAGTAGCCAAAAACATTCAGTACTTC
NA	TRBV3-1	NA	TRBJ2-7	CASSSHGSSYEQYF	TGTGCCAGCAGCTCACACGGGAGCTCCTACGAGCAGTACTTC
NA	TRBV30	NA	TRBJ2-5	CAWSSGGGRETQYF	TGTGCCTGGAGTTCAGGGGGGGGAAGGGAGACCCAGTACTTC
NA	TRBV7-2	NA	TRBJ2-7	CASSPSGVYEQYF	TGTGCCAGCAGCCCTTCTGGGGTCTACGAGCAGTACTTC
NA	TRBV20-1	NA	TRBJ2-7	CSADRDNSYEQYF	TGCAGTGCAGACCGGGACAACTCCTACGAGCAGTACTTC
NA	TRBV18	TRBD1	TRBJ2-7	CASSPDRGREQYF	TGTGCCAGCTCACCGGACAGGGGGCGGGAGCAGTACTTC
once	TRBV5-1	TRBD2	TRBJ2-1	CASSRGSGSYNEQFF	TGCGCCAGCAGCCGGGGTAGCGGGAGTTACAATGAGCAGTTCTTC
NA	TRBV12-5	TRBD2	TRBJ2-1	CASGFLGLAVYNEQFF	TGTGCTAGTGGTTTCCTTGGTCTAGCGGTATACAATGAGCAGTTCTTC
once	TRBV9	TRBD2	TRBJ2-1	CASSAASGSYNEQFF	TGTGCCAGCAGCGCGGCTAGCGGTTCCTACAATGAGCAGTTCTTC
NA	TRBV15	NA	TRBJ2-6	CATSRVGSYSGANVLTF	TGTGCCACCAGCAGAGTGGGTAGCTACTCTGGGGCCAACGTCCTGACTTTC
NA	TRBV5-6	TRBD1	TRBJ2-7	CASSLTGASYEQYF	TGTGCCAGCAGCTTGACAGGGGCTTCCTACGAGCAGTACTTC
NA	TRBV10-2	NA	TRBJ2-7	CASSDFGMYEQYF	TGCGCCAGCAGTGATTTCGGGATGTACGAGCAGTACTTC
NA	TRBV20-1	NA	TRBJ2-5	CSASGSTYQETQYF	TGCAGTGCTAGCGGGAGTACCTACCAAGAGACCCAGTACTTC
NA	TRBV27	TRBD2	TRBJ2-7	CAFSPIAGSSYEQYF	TGTGCCTTCAGCCCGATAGCGGGGAGCTCCTACGAGCAGTACTTC
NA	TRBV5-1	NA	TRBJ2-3	CASSLIETDTQYF	TGCGCCAGCAGCTTGATAGAAACAGATACGCAGTATTTT
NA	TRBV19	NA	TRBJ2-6	CASRPSGQGGGANVLTF	TGTGCCAGTAGACCCTCCGGGCAGGGAGGTGGGGCCAACGTCCTGACTTTC
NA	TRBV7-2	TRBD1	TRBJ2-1	CASTGLGQGTVLRGNEQFF	TGTGCCAGCACAGGGCTGGGACAGGGGACCGTACTTAGAGGGAATGAGCAGTTCTTC
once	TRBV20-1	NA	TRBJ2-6	CSFGSSGANVLTF	TGCAGTTTCGGGAGCTCTGGGGCCAACGTCCTGACTTTC
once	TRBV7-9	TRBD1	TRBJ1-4	CASSPRQGGEKLFF	TGTGCCAGCAGCCCAAGACAGGGGGGTGAAAAACTGTTTTTT
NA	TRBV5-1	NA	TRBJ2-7	CASSLEYEQYF	TGCGCCAGCAGCTTGGAATACGAGCAGTACTTC
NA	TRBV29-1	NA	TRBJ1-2	CITKGGQSYGYTF	TGCATCACTAAAGGAGGCCAGTCATATGGCTACACCTTC
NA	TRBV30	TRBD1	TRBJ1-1	CAWSTGGYTEAFF	TGTGCCTGGAGTACAGGGGGATATACTGAAGCTTTCTTT
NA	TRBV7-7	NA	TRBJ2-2	CASSLLGRNTGELFF	TGTGCTAGCAGCCTCCTGGGGCGAAACACCGGGGAGCTGTTTTTT
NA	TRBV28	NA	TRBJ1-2	CASHDRYYGYTF	TGTGCCAGCCACGACAGATACTATGGCTACACCTTC
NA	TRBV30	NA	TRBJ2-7	CAWSVWGRSYEQYF	TGTGCCTGGAGTGTATGGGGACGATCCTACGAGCAGTACTTC
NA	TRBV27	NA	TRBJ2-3	CASSLGTTRETDTQYF	TGTGCCAGCAGCCTTGGGACAACAAGGGAGACAGATACGCAGTATTTT
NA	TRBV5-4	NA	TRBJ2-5	CASSLSPSVAETQYF	TGTGCCAGCAGCTTATCTCCTAGCGTCGCGGAGACCCAGTACTTC
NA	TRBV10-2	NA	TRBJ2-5	CASSEGRGFQETQYF	TGCGCCAGCAGTGAGGGGCGGGGATTCCAAGAGACCCAGTACTTC
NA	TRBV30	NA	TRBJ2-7	CAWSVGYEQYF	TGTGCCTGGAGTGTAGGCTACGAGCAGTACTTC
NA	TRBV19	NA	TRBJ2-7	CASSIQGSNEQYF	TGTGCCAGTAGTATACAGGGGAGCAACGAGCAGTACTTC
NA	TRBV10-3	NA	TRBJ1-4	CAIRQGLNEKLFF	TGTGCCATCAGACAGGGACTTAATGAAAAACTGTTTTTT
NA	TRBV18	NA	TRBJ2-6	CASSPPEGSGANVLTF	TGTGCCAGCTCACCCCCGGAAGGCTCTGGGGCCAACGTCCTGACTTTC
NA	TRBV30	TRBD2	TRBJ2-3	CAWSVAGGPPTSTDTQYF	TGTGCCTGGAGTGTAGCGGGAGGGCCGCCGACTAGCACAGATACGCAGTATTTT
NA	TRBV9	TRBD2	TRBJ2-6	CASSRGLAGVTGANVLTF	TGTGCCAGCAGCAGGGGACTAGCGGGAGTAACTGGGGCCAACGTCCTGACTTTC
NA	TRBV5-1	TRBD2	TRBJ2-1	CASSGAGVPYNEQFF	TGCGCCAGCAGCGGGGCGGGAGTCCCCTACAATGAGCAGTTCTTC
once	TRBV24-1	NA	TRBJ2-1	CATSGRAYNEQFF	TGTGCCACCAGTGGAAGGGCCTACAATGAGCAGTTCTTC
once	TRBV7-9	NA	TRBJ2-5	CASSLATSWETQYF	TGTGCCAGCAGCTTAGCTACTAGTTGGGAGACCCAGTACTTC
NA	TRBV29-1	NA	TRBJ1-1	CSVEMGAGAFF	TGCAGCGTTGAAATGGGGGCAGGAGCTTTCTTT
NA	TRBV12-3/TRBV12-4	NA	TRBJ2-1	CASSRRDWDNEQFF	TGTGCCAGCAGTCGCCGGGACTGGGACAATGAGCAGTTCTTC
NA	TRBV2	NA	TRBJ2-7	CASSRLAVAYEQYF	TGTGCCAGCAGCCGTCTAGCAGTTGCCTACGAGCAGTACTTC
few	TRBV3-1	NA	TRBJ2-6	CASSQDVGAANVLTF	TGTGCCAGCAGCCAAGATGTGGGGGCGGCCAACGTCCTGACTTTC
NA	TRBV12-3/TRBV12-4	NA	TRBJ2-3	CASSSGSPDTQYF	TGTGCCAGCAGTTCCGGGTCCCCCGATACGCAGTATTTT
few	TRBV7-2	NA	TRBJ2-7	CASSLEGRRQYF	TGTGCCAGCAGCTTAGAAGGCAGGCGCCAGTACTTC
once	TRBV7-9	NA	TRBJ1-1	CASSPLGRVNTEAFF	TGTGCCAGCAGCCCCTTGGGCAGGGTAAACACTGAAGCTTTCTTT
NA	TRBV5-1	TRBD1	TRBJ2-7	CASSGTGVGGGEQYF	TGCGCCAGCAGCGGAACAGGGGTAGGGGGTGGCGAGCAGTACTTC
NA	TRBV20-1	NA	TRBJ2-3	CSGRWITSTDTQYF	TGCAGTGGCCGGTGGATTACTAGCACAGATACGCAGTATTTT
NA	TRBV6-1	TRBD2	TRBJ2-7	CASIPFGTSDSYEQYF	TGTGCCAGCATACCCTTTGGGACTAGCGACTCCTACGAGCAGTACTTC
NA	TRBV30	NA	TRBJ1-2	CAWSAPGTYGYTF	TGTGCCTGGAGTGCCCCGGGGACCTATGGCTACACCTTC
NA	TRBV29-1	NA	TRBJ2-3	CSVVGVRQNTDTQYF	TGCAGCGTTGTCGGGGTGAGACAGAACACAGATACGCAGTATTTT
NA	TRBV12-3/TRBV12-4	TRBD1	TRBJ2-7	CASSSQTGGAYEQYF	TGTGCCAGCAGTTCTCAGACAGGGGGGGCCTACGAGCAGTACTTC
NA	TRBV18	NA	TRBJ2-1	CASSPQKTAYNEQFF	TGTGCCAGCTCACCGCAAAAGACGGCCTACAATGAGCAGTTCTTC
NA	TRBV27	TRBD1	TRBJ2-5	CASSLLTGGLGETQYF	TGTGCCAGCAGTTTATTGACAGGGGGCTTAGGAGAGACCCAGTACTTC